This T cell receptor (beta chain) emerged from a study of siplizumab effects on memory and regulatory T cells. Study conclusions and caveats: Apparently key alloresponse contributors, naive T cells also seemed more diverse than memory cells. Roughly 75-95% of proliferating clones (CD4+ or CD8+) could not be assigned a naive or memory phenotype. Few alloreactive clones mapped to unstimulated subsets.

Germline loops: CDR1 SGHDT, CDR2 YYEEEE. CDR3 length equals 15 residues. The V gene lost 3 bases and the J gene lost 5 bases, with 17 bases spanning the gap. Turning to this clone: The antigen is unknown.

Assay used: immunoSEQ multiplex PCR; TCRdb lists only in-frame clones, some missing. The sample consists of over 80,000 clones, about 87% of them appearing once. The sequenced sample consisted of Tregs sorted from blood. This TCR was sampled from a human donor in good health. The chain recombines TRBV5-6 with TRBJ2-5, with D perhaps given as TRBD1 or TRBD2 (5 bases each). In DNA form, the CDR3 reads TGTGCCAGCAGCTACTTCCCGGGGCTATGGGAGACCCAGTACTTC. This sequence encodes CASSYFPGLWETQYF.